This T cell receptor beta chain was sequenced during a study of T cell repertoires in cytomegalovirus infection. Study details: Public TCR beta signatures indicated both CMV infection and matching HLA type. Study-wide points: It was HLA-C-restricted CMV-specific TCR beta clonotypes that dominated the response ex vivo. Individuals carrying CMV plus the relevant HLA were identified by cumulative frequency of public TCR beta families.

Via MiXCR, TCRdb re-called the reads, giving one row per CDR3 protein. Here the sample spans 200,000 to 250,000 distinct CDR3 sequences, 9% to 15% being singletons. This clonotype appeared many times. As yet, its antigen is unknown. The germline V gene encodes CDR1 KGHDR and CDR2 SFDVKD. CDR3 size: 16 residues. The trim removed 3 bases at V and 3 bases at J, leaving 9 bases unmatched. This rearrangement joins TRBV24-1 to TRBJ2-7; 8 positions agree with TRBD2. The receptor's source is a human donor in good health (CMV status not recorded). Some clones in this sample may be carry-over from other donors' samples. Sequencing was carried out using PBMCs. The CDR3 here is CATSDPFGRADYEQYF. The CDR3 region has the DNA TGTGCCACCAGTGATCCTTTCGGGAGGGCCGACTACGAGCAGTACTTC.